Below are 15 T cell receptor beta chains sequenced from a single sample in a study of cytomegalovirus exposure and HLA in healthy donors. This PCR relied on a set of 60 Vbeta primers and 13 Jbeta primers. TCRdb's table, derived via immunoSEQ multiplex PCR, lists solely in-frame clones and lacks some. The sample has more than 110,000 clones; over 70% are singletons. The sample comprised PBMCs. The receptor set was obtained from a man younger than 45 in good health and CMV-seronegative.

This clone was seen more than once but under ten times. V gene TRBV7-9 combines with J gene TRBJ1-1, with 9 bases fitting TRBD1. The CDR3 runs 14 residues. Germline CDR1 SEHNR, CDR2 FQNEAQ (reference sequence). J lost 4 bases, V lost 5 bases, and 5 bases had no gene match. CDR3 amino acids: CASSTQGAGTEAFF. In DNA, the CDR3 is TGTGCCAGCAGCACACAGGGGGCTGGCACTGAAGCTTTCTTT.

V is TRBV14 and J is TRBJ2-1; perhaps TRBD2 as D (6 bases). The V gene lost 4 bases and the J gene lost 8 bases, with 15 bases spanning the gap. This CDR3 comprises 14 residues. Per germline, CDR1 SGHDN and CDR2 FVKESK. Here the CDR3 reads CASSLASGFDEQFF. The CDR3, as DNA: TGTGCCAGCAGCCTGGCCAGCGGGTTCGATGAGCAGTTCTTC.

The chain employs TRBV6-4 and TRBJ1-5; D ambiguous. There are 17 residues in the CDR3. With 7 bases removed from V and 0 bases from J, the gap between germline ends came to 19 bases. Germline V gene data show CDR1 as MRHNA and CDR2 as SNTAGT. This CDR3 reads CASITNRGINSNQPQHF. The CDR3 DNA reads TGTGCCAGCATAACGAACCGAGGGATCAATAGCAATCAGCCCCAGCATTTT.

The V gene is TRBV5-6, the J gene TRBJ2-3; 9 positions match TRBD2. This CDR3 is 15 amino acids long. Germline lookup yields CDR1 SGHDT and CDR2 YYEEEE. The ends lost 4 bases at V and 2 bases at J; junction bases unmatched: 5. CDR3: CASSPAGGVTDTQYF. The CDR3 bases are TGTGCCAGCAGCCCCGCGGGGGGGGTCACAGATACGCAGTATTTT. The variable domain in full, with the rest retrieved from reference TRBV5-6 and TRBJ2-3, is DAGVTQSPTHLIKTRGQQVTLRCSPKSGHDTVSWYQQALGQGPQFIFQYYEEEERQRGNFPDRFSGHQFPNYSSELNVNALLLGDSALYLCASSPAGGVTDTQYFGPGTRLTVL.

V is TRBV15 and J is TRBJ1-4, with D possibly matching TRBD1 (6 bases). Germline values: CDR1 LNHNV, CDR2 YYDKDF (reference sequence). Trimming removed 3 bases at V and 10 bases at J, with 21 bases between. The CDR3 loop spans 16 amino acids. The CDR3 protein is CATSSPPGHSIAKLFF. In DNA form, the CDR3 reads TGTGCCACCAGCAGTCCCCCGGGACACTCGATCGCAAAACTGTTTTTT.

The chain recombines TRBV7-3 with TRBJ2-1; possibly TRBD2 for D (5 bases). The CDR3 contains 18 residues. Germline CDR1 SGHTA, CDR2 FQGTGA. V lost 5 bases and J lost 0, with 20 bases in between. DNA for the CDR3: TGTGCCAGCAGCCCCCTGGGCTGGAGAACTAGCTCCTACAATGAGCAGTTCTTC. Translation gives CASSPLGWRTSSYNEQFF.

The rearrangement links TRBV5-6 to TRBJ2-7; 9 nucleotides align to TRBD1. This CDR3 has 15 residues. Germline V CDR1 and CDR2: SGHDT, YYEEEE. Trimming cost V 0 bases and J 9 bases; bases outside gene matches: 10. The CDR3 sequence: CASSLGTGASFGQYF. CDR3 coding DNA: TGTGCCAGCAGCTTGGGGACAGGGGCGTCATTTGGGCAGTACTTC.

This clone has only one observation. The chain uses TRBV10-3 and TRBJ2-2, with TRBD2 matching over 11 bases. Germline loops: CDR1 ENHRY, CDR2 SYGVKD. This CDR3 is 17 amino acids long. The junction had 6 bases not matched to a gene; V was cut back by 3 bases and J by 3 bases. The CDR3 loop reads CAISDLAGGFDTGELFF. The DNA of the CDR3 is TGTGCCATCAGTGACTTAGCGGGAGGGTTCGACACCGGGGAGCTGTTTTTT.

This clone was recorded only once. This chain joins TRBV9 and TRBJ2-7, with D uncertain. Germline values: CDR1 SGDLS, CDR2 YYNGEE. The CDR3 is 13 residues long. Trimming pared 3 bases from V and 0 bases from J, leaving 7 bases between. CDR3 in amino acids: CASSARSSYEQYF. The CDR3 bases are TGTGCCAGCAGCGCCCGGAGCTCCTACGAGCAGTACTTC.

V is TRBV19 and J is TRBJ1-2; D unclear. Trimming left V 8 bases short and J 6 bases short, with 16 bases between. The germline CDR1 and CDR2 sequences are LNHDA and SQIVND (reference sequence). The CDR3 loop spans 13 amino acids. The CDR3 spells CASEKRRSNGYTF. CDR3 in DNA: TGTGCCAGTGAAAAGCGACGGAGCAATGGCTACACCTTC.

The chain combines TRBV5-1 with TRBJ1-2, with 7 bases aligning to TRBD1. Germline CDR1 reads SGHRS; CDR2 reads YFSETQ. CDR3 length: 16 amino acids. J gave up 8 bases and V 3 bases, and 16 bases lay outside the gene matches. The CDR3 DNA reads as TGCGCCAGCAGCTCGGGCTCAGGGGGATTAACGGAAGGCTACACCTTC. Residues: CASSSGSGGLTEGYTF. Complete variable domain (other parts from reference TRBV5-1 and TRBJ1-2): KAGVTQTPRYLIKTRGQQVTLSCSPISGHRSVSWYQQTPGQGLQFLFEYFSETQRNKGNFPGRFSGRQFSNSRSEMNVSTLELGDSALYLCASSSGSGGLTEGYTFGSGTRLTVV.

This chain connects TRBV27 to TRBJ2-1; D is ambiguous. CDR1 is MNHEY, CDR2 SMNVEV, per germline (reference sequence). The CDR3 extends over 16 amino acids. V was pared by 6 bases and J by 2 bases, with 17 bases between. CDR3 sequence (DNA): TGTGCCAGCAGCTCCCCACCCCCAGGCCCCTACAATGAGCAGTTCTTC. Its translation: CASSSPPPGPYNEQFF.

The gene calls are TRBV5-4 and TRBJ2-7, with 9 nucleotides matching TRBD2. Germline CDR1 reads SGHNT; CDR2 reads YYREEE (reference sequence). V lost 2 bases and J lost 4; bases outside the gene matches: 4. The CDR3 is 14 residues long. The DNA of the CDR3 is TGTGCCAGCAGCTTTAGTAGCGGGGGTTACGAGCAGTACTTC. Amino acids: CASSFSSGGYEQYF.

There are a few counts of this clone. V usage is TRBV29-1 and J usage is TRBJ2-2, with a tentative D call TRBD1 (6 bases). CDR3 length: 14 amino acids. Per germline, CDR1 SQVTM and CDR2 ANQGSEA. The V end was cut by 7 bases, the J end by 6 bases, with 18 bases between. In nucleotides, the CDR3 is TGCAGCGCCTACAGGGTAGGAAAGGCCGGGGAGCTGTTTTTT. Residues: CSAYRVGKAGELFF.

The CDR3 nucleotides are TGTGCCAGTATTACGACAGGGCTGAACACTGAAGCTTTCTTT. This codes for CASITTGLNTEAFF. The gene calls are TRBV19 and TRBJ1-1, with 7 positions matching TRBD1. The germline V gene has CDR1 LNHDA and CDR2 SQIVND (reference sequence). The CDR3 is 14 residues long. The J segment lost 0 bases and the V segment lost 7 bases, leaving 5 bases of the junction unmatched. The full variable domain, rest sourced from reference TRBV19 and TRBJ1-1, is DGGITQSPKYLFRKEGQNVTLSCEQNLNHDAMYWYRQDPGQGLRLIYYSQIVNDFQKGDIAEGYSVSREKKESFPLTVTSAQKNPTAFYLCASITTGLNTEAFFGQGTRLTVV.